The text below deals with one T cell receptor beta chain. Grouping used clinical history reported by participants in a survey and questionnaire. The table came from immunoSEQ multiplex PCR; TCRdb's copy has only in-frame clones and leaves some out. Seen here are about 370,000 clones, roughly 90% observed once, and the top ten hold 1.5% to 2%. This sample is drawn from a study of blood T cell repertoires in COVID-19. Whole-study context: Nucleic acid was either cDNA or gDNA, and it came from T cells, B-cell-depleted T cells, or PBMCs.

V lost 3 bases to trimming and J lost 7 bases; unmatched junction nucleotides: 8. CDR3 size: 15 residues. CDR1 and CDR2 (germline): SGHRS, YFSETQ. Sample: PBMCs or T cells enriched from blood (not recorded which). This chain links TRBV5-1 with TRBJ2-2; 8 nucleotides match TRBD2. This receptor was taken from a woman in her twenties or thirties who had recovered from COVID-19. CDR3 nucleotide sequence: TGCGCCAGCAGCTATCGAGCGGGAGACGACGGGGAGCTGTTTTTT. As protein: CASSYRAGDDGELFF.